This is a list of T cell receptor beta chains from one sample in a study of PD-1 blockade in classical Hodgkin lymphoma. Profiling relied on immunoSEQ multiplex PCR, and the TCRdb table lists in-frame clones only, not all of them. The table shows approximately 70,000 clones, with roughly 91% occurring only once. Source: peripheral blood mononuclear cells (PBMCs), taken at baseline. All receptors derive from a human donor with classical Hodgkin lymphoma. Both conserved end residues are part of each CDR3. A D gene is named only where the DNA matches it firmly. Expanded clones are given a class, and other clones once, few, many or no size at all.

DNA: TGTGCCAGCAGCTTGGACGGTTTTAACGAGCAGTACTTC
CDR3: CASSLDGFNEQYF
D: NA
V: TRBV5-4
J: TRBJ2-7
size: once

DNA: TGTGCCAGCAGCTTAGTTGATACCGGGGAGCTGTTTTTT
CDR3: CASSLVDTGELFF
D: NA
V: TRBV11-3
J: TRBJ2-2
size: once

DNA: TGTGCCAGCAGCTTAGTTTTCTCAGTTTACGAGCAGTACTTC
CDR3: CASSLVFSVYEQYF
D: NA
V: TRBV11-2
J: TRBJ2-7
size: NA

DNA: TGTGCCAGCAGTGACCGCACTAGCGGATCGGACAATGAGCAGTTCTTC
CDR3: CASSDRTSGSDNEQFF
D: TRBD2
V: TRBV25-1
J: TRBJ2-1
size: once

DNA: TGTGCCAGCAGCCAAGACCATGACCAGAATTCACCCCTCCACTTT
CDR3: CASSQDHDQNSPLHF
D: NA
V: TRBV4-2
J: TRBJ1-6
size: NA

DNA: TGTGCCAGCACCTGGACTGGGGGGTCCTACGAGCAGTACTTC
CDR3: CASTWTGGSYEQYF
D: NA
V: TRBV27
J: TRBJ2-7
size: NA

DNA: TGTGCCAGCAGTAGCGAAGGGACACGTGGGGGCAATGAGCAGTTCTTC
CDR3: CASSSEGTRGGNEQFF
D: NA
V: TRBV2
J: TRBJ2-1
size: once

DNA: TGTGCCAGCAACTCGAACCTAGCTGCTGAAAAACTGTTTTTT
CDR3: CASNSNLAAEKLFF
D: NA
V: TRBV6-5
J: TRBJ1-4
size: NA

DNA: TGTGCCAGCAGCCCCACTCGGGTCTCTGGGGCCAACGTCCTGACTTTC
CDR3: CASSPTRVSGANVLTF
D: NA
V: TRBV4-2
J: TRBJ2-6
size: NA

DNA: TGTGCCAGCAGCTCCGGGGACAGTGGAAACACCATATATTTT
CDR3: CASSSGDSGNTIYF
D: TRBD1
V: TRBV13
J: TRBJ1-3
size: NA

DNA: TGTGCCAGCAGCCCAGATTTTCTACCCCGGAGGGAGACCCAGTACTTC
CDR3: CASSPDFLPRRETQYF
D: NA
V: TRBV12-1
J: TRBJ2-5
size: NA

DNA: TGTGCCAGCAGCTTGGAGGGCGTTCAGCCCCAGCATTTT
CDR3: CASSLEGVQPQHF
D: NA
V: TRBV7-2
J: TRBJ1-5
size: NA

DNA: TGCGCCAGCAGCCAAGAAACGGGAGGCCCCAGGGAATACAATGAGCAGTTCTTC
CDR3: CASSQETGGPREYNEQFF
D: TRBD2
V: TRBV4-3
J: TRBJ2-1
size: NA

DNA: TGCGCCACCATGCCCGGGACAGGGCGAACCGAGCAGTACTTC
CDR3: CATMPGTGRTEQYF
D: TRBD1
V: TRBV6-6
J: TRBJ2-7
size: NA

DNA: TGTGCCAGTAGGGTCGACAGTTTTGGCTATGGCTACACCTTC
CDR3: CASRVDSFGYGYTF
D: NA
V: TRBV19
J: TRBJ1-2
size: NA

DNA: TGTGCCAGCAGTTTGGGACAACACTCCTACGAGCAGTACTTC
CDR3: CASSLGQHSYEQYF
D: NA
V: TRBV6-5
J: TRBJ2-7
size: NA

DNA: TGTGCCAGCAGTCCGAGGAGTAATCAGCCCCAGCATTTT
CDR3: CASSPRSNQPQHF
D: NA
V: TRBV27
J: TRBJ1-5
size: NA

DNA: TGCGCTAGCAGCCAAGGTGCGGCGGGTACTTGGCAAGAGACCCAGTACTTC
CDR3: CASSQGAAGTWQETQYF
D: NA
V: TRBV4-1
J: TRBJ2-5
size: NA

DNA: TGTGCCAGCAGCGTTGCCACCGACTATAATTCACCCCTCCACTTT
CDR3: CASSVATDYNSPLHF
D: NA
V: TRBV9
J: TRBJ1-6
size: NA

DNA: TGTGCCAGCATTTTTTGGGGAAAAATGAACACTGAAGCTTTCTTT
CDR3: CASIFWGKMNTEAFF
D: NA
V: TRBV7-9
J: TRBJ1-1
size: NA

DNA: TGCGCCAGCAGCCAAGGCCTAGGGGCGGGGGAGACCCAGTACTTC
CDR3: CASSQGLGAGETQYF
D: NA
V: TRBV4-1
J: TRBJ2-5
size: NA

DNA: TGTGCCAGCAGCTTCTTCCCAGGACAGGGGACCAATGAGCAGTTCTTC
CDR3: CASSFFPGQGTNEQFF
D: TRBD1
V: TRBV7-3
J: TRBJ2-1
size: NA

DNA: TGTGCCAGCAGTTTATATCAGGGAGGGGAGACCCAGTACTTC
CDR3: CASSLYQGGETQYF
D: TRBD2
V: TRBV27
J: TRBJ2-5
size: NA

DNA: TGTGCCAGCAGCCTCCGGGACAGGGCCATCGGGGAGCTGTTTTTT
CDR3: CASSLRDRAIGELFF
D: TRBD1
V: TRBV7-2
J: TRBJ2-2
size: NA

DNA: TGTGCCAGCATCATTCAGGTGAACACCGGGGAGCTGTTTTTT
CDR3: CASIIQVNTGELFF
D: NA
V: TRBV2
J: TRBJ2-2
size: NA

DNA: TGCGCCAGCAGCTTGTTCCCGGCGGGTGCCGGGGAGCTGTTTTTT
CDR3: CASSLFPAGAGELFF
D: NA
V: TRBV5-1
J: TRBJ2-2
size: once

DNA: TGTGCCAGCAGCTTAGGCTGGGGGACAGAGACGGACGAGCAGTACTTC
CDR3: CASSLGWGTETDEQYF
D: TRBD1
V: TRBV7-8
J: TRBJ2-7
size: NA

DNA: TGTGCCAGCAGTGAAATTTCATCGTGGATGGAGGAAGAGACCCAGTACTTC
CDR3: CASSEISSWMEEETQYF
D: NA
V: TRBV2
J: TRBJ2-5
size: NA

DNA: TGTGCCAGCAGCCCGGGTCGGAATGACATTCAGTACTTC
CDR3: CASSPGRNDIQYF
D: NA
V: TRBV5-6
J: TRBJ2-4
size: NA

DNA: TGTGCCAGCTCACCACCGTCGAAAGAGACCCAGTACTTC
CDR3: CASSPPSKETQYF
D: NA
V: TRBV18
J: TRBJ2-5
size: NA